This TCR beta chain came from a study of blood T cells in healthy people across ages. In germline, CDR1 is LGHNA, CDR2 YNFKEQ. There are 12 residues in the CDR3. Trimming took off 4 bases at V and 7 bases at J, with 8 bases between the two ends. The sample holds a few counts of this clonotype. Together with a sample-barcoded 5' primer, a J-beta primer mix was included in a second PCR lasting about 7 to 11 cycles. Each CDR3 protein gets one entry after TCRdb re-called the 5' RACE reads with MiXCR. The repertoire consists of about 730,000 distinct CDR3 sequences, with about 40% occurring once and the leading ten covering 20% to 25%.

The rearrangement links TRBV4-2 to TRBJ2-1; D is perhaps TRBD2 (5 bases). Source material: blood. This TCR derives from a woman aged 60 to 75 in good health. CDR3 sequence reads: CASSPGVNEQFF. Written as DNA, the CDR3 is TGTGCCAGCAGCCCCGGGGTTAATGAGCAGTTCTTC.